This record concerns one T cell receptor beta chain sequence. The use of a sample-barcoded 5' primer and a J-beta primer mix characterized a second PCR of 7 to 11 cycles. Each CDR3 protein gets one entry after TCRdb re-called the 5' RACE reads with MiXCR. This table has 950,000 to 1,200,000 distinct CDR3 sequences, 35% to 40% appearing once. This sample is drawn from a study of blood T cells in healthy people across ages. Sequencing used blood. The clonotype comes from a man in his late teens or twenties in good health.

In nucleotides, the CDR3 is TGCGCCAGCAGCCAAGACCCCCTAAGGGGCTACTATGGCTACACCTTC. This sequence encodes CASSQDPLRGYYGYTF. The chain employs TRBV4-3 and TRBJ1-2; TRBD1 is a possible D gene (5 bases). Trimming took off 0 bases at V and 3 bases at J, with 14 bases between the two ends. This CDR3 is 16 amino acids long. Per germline, CDR1 LGHNA and CDR2 YSLEER.